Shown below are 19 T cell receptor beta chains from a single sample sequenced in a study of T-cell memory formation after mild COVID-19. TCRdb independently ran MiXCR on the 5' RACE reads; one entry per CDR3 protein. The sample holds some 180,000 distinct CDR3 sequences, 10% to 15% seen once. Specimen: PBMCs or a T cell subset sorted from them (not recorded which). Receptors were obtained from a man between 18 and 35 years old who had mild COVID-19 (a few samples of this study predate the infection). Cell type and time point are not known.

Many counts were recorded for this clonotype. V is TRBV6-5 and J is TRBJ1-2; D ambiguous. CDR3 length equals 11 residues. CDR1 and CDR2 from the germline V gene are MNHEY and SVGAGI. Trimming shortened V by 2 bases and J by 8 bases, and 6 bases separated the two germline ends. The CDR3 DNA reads TGTGCCAGCAGTTACGGCGGGGGCTACACCTTC. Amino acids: CASSYGGGYTF.

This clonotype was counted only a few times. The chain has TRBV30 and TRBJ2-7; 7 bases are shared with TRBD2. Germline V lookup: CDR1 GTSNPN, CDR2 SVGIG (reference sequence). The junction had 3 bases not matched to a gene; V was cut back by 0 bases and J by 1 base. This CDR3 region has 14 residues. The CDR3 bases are TGTGCCTGGAGTGTCTTAGCGGGTTCCTACGAGCAGTACTTC. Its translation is CAWSVLAGSYEQYF.

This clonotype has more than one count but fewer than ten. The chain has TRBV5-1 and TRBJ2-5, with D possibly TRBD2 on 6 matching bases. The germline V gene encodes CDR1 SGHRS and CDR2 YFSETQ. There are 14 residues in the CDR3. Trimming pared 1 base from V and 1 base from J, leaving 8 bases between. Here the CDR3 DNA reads TGCGCCAGCAGCTTGAGGAGGGGCCAAGAGACCCAGTACTTC. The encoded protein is CASSLRRGQETQYF.

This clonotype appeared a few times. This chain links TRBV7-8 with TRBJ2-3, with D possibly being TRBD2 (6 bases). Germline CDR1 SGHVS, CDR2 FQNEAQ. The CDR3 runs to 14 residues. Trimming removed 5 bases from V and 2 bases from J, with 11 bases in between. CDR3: CASSMGLTTDTQYF. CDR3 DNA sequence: TGTGCCAGCAGCATGGGACTTACCACAGATACGCAGTATTTT.

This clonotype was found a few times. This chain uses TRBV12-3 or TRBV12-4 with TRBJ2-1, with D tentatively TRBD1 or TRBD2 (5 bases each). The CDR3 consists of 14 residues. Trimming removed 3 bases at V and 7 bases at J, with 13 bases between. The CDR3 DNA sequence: TGTGCCAGCAGTTTTTCAGGGACCAGGAATGAGCAGTTCTTC. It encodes CASSFSGTRNEQFF.

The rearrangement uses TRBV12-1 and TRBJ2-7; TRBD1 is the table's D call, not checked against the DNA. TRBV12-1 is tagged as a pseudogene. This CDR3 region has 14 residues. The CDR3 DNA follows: TGTGCCAGCAGCGTTGCGGGGGGTCCTCACGAGCAGTACGTC. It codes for CASSVAGGPHEQYV.

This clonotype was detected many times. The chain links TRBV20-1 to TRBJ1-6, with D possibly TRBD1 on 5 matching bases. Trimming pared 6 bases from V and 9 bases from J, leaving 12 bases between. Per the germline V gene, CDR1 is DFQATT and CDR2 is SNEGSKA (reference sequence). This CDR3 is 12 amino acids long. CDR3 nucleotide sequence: TGCAGTGCCGTAGACAGTGCTTCACCCCTCCACTTT. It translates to CSAVDSASPLHF.

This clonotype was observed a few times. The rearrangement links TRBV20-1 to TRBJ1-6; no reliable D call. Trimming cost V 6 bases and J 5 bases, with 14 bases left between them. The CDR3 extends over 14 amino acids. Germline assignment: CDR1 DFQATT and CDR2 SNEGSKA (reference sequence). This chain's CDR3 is CSADQREHNSPLHF. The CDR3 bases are TGCAGTGCCGATCAGAGGGAGCATAATTCACCCCTCCACTTT.

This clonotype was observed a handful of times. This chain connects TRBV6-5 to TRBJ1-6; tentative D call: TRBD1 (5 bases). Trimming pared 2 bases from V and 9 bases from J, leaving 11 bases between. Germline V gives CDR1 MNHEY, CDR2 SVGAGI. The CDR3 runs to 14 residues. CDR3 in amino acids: CASSYGGLGSPLHF. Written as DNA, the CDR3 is TGTGCCAGCAGTTACGGGGGACTTGGTTCACCCCTCCACTTT.

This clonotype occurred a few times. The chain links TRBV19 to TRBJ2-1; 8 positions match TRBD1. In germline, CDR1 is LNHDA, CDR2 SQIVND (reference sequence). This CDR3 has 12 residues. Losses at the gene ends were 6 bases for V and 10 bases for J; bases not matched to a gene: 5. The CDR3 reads CASRDRETEQFF. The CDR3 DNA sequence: TGTGCCAGTAGGGACAGGGAAACGGAGCAGTTCTTC.

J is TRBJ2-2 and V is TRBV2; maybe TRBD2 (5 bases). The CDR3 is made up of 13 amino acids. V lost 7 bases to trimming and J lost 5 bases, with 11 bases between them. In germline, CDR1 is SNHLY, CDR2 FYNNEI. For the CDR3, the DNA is TGTGCCAGCAATAGCGCCATGACCGGGGAGCTGTTTTTT. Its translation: CASNSAMTGELFF.

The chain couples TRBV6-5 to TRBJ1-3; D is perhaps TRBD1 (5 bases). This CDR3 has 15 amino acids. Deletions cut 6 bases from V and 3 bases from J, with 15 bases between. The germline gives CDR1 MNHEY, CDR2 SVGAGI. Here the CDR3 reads CASSPEGTSGNTIYF. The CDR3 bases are TGTGCCAGCAGCCCCGAAGGGACGAGTGGAAACACCATATATTTT.

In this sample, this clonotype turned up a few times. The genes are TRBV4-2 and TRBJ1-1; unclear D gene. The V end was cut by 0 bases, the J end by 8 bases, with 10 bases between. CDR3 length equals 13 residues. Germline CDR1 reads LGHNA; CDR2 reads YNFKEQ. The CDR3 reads CASSQDAAREAFF. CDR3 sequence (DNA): TGTGCCAGCAGCCAAGACGCGGCCAGAGAAGCTTTCTTT.

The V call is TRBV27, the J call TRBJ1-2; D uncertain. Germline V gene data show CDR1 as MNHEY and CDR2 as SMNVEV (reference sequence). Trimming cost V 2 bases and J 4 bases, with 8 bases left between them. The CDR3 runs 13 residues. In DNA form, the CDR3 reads TGTGCCAGCAGTTTAAGGCTCAGCTATGGCTACACCTTC. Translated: CASSLRLSYGYTF.

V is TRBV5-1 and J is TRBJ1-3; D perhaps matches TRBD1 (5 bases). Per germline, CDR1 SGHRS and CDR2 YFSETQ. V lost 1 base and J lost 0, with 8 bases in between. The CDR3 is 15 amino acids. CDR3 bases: TGCGCCAGCAGCTTGACAGGCGTCTCTGGAAACACCATATATTTT. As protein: CASSLTGVSGNTIYF.

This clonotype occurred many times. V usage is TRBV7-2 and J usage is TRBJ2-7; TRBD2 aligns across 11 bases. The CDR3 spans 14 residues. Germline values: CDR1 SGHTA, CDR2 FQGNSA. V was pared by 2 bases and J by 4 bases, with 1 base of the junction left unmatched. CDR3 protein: CASSLTSGGYEQYF. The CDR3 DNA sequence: TGTGCCAGCAGCTTAACTAGCGGGGGTTACGAGCAGTACTTC.

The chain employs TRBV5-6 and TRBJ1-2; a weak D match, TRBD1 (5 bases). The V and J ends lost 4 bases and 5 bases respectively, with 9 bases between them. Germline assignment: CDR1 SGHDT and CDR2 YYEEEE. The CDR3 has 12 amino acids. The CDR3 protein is CASSTGTYGYTF. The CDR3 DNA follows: TGTGCCAGCAGCACCGGGACGTATGGCTACACCTTC.

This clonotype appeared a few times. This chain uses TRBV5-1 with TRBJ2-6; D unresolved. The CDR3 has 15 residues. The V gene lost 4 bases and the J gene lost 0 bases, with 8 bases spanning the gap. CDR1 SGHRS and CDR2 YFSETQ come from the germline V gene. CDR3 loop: CASSMERSGANVLTF. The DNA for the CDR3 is TGCGCCAGCAGCATGGAGCGCTCTGGGGCCAACGTCCTGACTTTC.

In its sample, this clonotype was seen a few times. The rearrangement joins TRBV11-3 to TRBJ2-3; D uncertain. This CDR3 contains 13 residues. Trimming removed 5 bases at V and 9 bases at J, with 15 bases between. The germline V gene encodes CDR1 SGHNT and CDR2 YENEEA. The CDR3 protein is CASSPGQRGTQYF. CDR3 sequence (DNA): TGTGCCAGCAGCCCCGGGCAGCGAGGAACGCAGTATTTT.